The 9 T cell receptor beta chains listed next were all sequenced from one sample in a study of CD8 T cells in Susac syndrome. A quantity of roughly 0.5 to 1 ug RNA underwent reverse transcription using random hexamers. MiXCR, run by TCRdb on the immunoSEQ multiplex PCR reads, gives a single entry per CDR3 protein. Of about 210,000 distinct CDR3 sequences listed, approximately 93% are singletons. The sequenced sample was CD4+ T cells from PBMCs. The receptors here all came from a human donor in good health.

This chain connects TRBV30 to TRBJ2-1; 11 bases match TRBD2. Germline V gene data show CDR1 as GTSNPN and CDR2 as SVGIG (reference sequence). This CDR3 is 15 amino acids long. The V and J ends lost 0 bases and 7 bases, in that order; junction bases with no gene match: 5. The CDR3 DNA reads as TGTGCCTGGAGTGTCGCTAGCGGGGGGACAAATGAGCAGTTCTTC. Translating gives CAWSVASGGTNEQFF.

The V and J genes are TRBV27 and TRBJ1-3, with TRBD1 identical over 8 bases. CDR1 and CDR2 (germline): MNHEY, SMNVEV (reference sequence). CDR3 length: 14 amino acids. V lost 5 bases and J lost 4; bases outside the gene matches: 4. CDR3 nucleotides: TGTGCCAGCAGTCCGGGGACAGGAGGAAACACCATATATTTT. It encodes CASSPGTGGNTIYF.

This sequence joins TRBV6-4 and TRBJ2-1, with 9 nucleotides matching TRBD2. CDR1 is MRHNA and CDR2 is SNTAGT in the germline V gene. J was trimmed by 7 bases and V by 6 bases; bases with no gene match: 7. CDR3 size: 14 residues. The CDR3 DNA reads TGTGCCAGCAGCGTCGCGGGGGGGCGAAATGAGCAGTTCTTC. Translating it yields CASSVAGGRNEQFF.

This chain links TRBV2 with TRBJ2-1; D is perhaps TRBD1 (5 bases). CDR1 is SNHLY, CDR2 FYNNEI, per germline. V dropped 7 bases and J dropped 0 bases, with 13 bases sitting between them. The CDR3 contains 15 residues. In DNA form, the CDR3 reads TGTGCCAGCACCCCGGACACCCGCTCCTACAATGAGCAGTTCTTC. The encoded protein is CASTPDTRSYNEQFF.

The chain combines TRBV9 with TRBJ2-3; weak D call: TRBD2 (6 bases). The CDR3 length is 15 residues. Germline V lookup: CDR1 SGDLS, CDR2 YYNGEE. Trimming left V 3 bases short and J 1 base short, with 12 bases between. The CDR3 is CASSELASGTDTQYF. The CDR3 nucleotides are TGTGCCAGCAGCGAACTAGCTAGTGGCACAGATACGCAGTATTTT.

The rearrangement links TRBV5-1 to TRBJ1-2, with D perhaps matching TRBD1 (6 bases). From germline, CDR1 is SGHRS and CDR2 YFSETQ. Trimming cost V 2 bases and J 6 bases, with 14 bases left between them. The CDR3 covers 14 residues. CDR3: CASSFGGALNGYTF. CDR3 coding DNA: TGCGCCAGCAGCTTCGGGGGGGCTCTGAATGGCTACACCTTC. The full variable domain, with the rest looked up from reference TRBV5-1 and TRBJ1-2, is KAGVTQTPRYLIKTRGQQVTLSCSPISGHRSVSWYQQTPGQGLQFLFEYFSETQRNKGNFPGRFSGRQFSNSRSEMNVSTLELGDSALYLCASSFGGALNGYTFGSGTRLTVV.

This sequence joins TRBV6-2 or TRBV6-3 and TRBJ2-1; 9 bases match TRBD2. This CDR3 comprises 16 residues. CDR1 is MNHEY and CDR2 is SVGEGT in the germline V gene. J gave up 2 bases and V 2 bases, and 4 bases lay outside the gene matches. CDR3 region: CASSYEAGGTYNEQFF. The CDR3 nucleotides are TGTGCCAGCAGTTACGAGGCGGGGGGGACCTACAATGAGCAGTTCTTC.

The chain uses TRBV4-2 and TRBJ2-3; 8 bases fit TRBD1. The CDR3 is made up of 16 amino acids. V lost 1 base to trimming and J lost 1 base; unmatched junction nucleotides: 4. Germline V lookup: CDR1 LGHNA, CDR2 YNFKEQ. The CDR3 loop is CASSQADRGRTDTQYF. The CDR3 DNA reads TGTGCCAGCAGCCAAGCCGACAGGGGCCGCACAGATACGCAGTATTTT.

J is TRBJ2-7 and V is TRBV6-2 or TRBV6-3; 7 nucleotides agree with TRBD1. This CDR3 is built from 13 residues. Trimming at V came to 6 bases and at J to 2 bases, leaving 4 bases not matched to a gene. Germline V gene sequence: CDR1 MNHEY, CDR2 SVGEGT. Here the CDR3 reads CASSPDRPYEQYV. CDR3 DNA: TGTGCCAGCAGCCCGGACAGGCCCTACGAGCAGTACGTC.